This T cell receptor (beta chain) was found in a study of cytomegalovirus exposure and HLA in healthy donors. A multiplex PCR was run with 60 Vbeta primers and 13 Jbeta primers. TCRdb's copy holds only in-frame clones and misses some; the assay was immunoSEQ multiplex PCR. The sample comprises roughly 130,000 clones, about 80% of which are singletons, and roughly 2.5% rests with the top ten. The CDR3 spans 16 residues. CDR1 is SNHLY, CDR2 FYNNEI, per germline. Trimming left V 5 bases short and J 0 bases short, with 13 bases between. The chain links TRBV2 to TRBJ1-4; TRBD1 is a possible D gene (6 bases). The receptor's source is a boy under 10 years old in good health and CMV-seronegative. Sequences were obtained from PBMCs. CDR3 bases: TGTGCCAGCAGTCTACAGGGCTCTGCAACTAATGAAAAACTGTTTTTT. This encodes CASSLQGSATNEKLFF.